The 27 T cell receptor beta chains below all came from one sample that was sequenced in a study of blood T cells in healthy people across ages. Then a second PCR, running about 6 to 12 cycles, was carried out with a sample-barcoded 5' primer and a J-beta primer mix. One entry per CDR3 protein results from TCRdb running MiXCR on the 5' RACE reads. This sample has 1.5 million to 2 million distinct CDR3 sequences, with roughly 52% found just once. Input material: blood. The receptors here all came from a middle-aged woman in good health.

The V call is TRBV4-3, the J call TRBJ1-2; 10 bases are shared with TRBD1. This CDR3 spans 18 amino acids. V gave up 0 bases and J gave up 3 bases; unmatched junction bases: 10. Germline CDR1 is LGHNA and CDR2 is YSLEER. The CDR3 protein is CASSQDLRDRGLYYGYTF. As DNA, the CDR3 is TGCGCCAGCAGCCAAGATCTGCGGGACAGGGGTCTTTACTATGGCTACACCTTC.

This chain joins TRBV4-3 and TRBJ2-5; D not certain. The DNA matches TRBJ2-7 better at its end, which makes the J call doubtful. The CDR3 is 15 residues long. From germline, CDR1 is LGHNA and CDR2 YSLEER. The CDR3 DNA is TGCGCCAGCAGCCAAACCGACGGGCCCAGCTACGAGCAGTACTTC. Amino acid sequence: CASSQTDGPSYEQYF.

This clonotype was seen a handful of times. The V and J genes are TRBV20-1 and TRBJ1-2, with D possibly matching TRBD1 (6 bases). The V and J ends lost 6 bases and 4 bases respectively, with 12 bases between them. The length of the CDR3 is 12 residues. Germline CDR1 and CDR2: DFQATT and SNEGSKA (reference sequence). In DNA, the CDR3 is TGCAGTGCCCCGGACAGAACCTATGGCTACACCTTC. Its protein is CSAPDRTYGYTF.

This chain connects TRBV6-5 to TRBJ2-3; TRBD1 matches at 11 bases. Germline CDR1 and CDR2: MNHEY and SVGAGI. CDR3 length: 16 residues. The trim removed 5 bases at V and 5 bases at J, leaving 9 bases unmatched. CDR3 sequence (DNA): TGTGCCAGCAGTACCCGGAGGACAGGGGGCAAAGATACGCAGTATTTT. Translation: CASSTRRTGGKDTQYF.

Written as DNA, the CDR3 is TGTGCCAGCAGCTTAGTCGGCGGGGGGAAGGCCGATACGCAGTATTTT. Translated: CASSLVGGGKADTQYF. The rearrangement uses TRBV7-8 and TRBJ2-3; TRBD2 matches 8 bases. J lost 6 bases, V lost 1 base, and 9 bases had no gene match. Germline V gives CDR1 SGHVS, CDR2 FQNEAQ. CDR3 length: 16 residues. The full variable domain, completed using reference TRBV7-8 and TRBJ2-3, is GAGVSQSPRYKVAKRGQDVALRCDPISGHVSLFWYQQALGQGPEFLTYFQNEAQLDKSGLPSDRFFAERPEGSVSTLKIQRTQQEDSAVYLCASSLVGGGKADTQYFGPGTRLTVL.

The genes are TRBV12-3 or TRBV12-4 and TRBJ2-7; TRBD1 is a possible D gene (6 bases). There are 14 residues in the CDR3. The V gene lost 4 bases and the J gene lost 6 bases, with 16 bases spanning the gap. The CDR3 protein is CASSWTDPGSEQYF. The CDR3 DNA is TGTGCCAGCAGTTGGACAGACCCCGGGTCCGAGCAGTACTTC.

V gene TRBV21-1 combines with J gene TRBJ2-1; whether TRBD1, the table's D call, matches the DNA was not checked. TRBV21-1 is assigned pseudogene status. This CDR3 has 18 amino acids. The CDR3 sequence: CASSITDGGLGSYNEQFF. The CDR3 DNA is TGTGCCAGCAGTATCACGGATGGGGGGCTCGGGTCCTACAATGAGCAGTTCTTC.

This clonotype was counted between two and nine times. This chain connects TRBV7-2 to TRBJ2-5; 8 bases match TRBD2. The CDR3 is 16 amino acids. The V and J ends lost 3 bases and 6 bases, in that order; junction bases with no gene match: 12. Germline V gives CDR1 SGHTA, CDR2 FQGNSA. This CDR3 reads CASSFTGTSERKTQYF. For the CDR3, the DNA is TGTGCCAGCAGCTTCACCGGGACTAGTGAAAGGAAGACCCAGTACTTC.

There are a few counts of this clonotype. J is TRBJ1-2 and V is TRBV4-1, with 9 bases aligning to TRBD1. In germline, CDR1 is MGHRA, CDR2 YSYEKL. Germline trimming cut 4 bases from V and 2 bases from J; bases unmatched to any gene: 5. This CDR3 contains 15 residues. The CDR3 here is CASSRDRDMNYGYTF. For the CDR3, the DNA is TGCGCCAGCAGCCGGGACAGGGATATGAACTATGGCTACACCTTC.

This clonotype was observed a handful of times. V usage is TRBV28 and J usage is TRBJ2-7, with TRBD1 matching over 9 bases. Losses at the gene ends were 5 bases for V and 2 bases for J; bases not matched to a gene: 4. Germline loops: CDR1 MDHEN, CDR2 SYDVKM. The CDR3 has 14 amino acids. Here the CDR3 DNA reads TGTGCCAGCAGTGGGGACAGGGTCACCTACGAGCAGTACTTC. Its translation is CASSGDRVTYEQYF.

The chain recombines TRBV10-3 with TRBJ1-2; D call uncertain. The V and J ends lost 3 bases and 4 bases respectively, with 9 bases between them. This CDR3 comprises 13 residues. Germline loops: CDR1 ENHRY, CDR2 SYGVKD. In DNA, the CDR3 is TGTGCCATCAGTGATGGGCAGTTCTATGGCTACACCTTC. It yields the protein CAISDGQFYGYTF.

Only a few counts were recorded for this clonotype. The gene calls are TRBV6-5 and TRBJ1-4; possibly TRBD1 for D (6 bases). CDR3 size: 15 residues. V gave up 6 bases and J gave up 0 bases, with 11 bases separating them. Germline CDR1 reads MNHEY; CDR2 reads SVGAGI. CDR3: CASSLDRSTNEKLFF. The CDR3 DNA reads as TGTGCCAGCAGCCTAGACAGGTCAACTAATGAAAAACTGTTTTTT.

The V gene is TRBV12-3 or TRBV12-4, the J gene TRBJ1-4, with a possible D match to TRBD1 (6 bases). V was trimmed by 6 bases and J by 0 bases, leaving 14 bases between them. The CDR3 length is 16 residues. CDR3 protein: CASRTRDTATNEKLFF. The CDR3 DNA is TGTGCCAGCAGGACCCGGGACACCGCAACTAATGAAAAACTGTTTTTT.

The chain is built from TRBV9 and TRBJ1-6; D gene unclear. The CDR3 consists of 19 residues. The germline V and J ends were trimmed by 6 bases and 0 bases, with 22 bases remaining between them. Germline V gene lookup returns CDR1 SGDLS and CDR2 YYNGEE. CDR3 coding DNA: TGTGCCAGCATCGTTGGCGAAGAGCGGATCAGCTCCTATAATTCACCCCTCCACTTT. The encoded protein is CASIVGEERISSYNSPLHF.

CDR3 in amino acids: CASSTSGRQPQHF. CDR3 sequence (DNA): TGTGCCAGCAGTACTAGCGGGAGACAGCCCCAGCATTTT. The chain recombines TRBV6-6 with TRBJ1-5; no firm D call. The CDR3 length is 13 residues. The germline V gene has CDR1 MNHNY and CDR2 SVGAGI (reference sequence). Trimming pared 5 bases from V and 7 bases from J, leaving 12 bases between.

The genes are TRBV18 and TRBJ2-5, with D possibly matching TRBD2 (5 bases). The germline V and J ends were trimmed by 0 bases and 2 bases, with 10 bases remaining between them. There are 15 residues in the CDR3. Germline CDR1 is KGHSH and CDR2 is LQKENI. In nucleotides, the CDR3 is TGTGCCAGCTCACCACCGCGGACTGTTCAAGAGACCCAGTACTTC. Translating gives CASSPPRTVQETQYF.

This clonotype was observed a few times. The CDR3 sequence: CASSLAPSMGVQETQYF. The CDR3 bases are TGCGCCAGCAGCTTGGCCCCTTCAATGGGGGTCCAAGAGACCCAGTACTTC. The rearrangement joins TRBV5-1 to TRBJ2-5; either TRBD1 or TRBD2 may supply D (5 bases each). Between the trimmed V and J ends, which lost 0 bases and 1 base, there was a span of 16 bases. Germline CDR1 SGHRS, CDR2 YFSETQ. The length of the CDR3 is 17 residues.

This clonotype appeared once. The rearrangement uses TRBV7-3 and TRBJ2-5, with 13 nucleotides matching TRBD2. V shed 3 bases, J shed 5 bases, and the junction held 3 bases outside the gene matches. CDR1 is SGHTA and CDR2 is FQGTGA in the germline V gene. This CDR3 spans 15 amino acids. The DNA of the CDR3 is TGTGCCAGCAGCTTGACTAGCGGGGGGCACGAGACCCAGTACTTC. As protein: CASSLTSGGHETQYF.

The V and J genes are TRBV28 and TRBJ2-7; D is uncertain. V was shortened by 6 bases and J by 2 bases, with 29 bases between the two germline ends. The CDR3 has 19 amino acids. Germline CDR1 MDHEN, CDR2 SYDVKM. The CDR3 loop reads CASSSTFNPLSSKTYEQYF. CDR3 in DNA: TGTGCCAGCAGCTCAACCTTTAATCCACTCTCCTCTAAGACCTACGAGCAGTACTTC.

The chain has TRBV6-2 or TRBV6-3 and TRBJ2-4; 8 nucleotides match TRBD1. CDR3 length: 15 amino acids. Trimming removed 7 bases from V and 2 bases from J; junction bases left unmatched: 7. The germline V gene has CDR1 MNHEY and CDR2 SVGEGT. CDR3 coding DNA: TGTGCCAGCACCGATACAGGGGGACCCAAAAACATTCAGTACTTC. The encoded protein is CASTDTGGPKNIQYF.

The CDR3 region is CASRTWDTQYF. The CDR3 coding sequence is TGTGCCAGCAGAACTTGGGATACGCAGTATTTT. The V gene is TRBV6-2 or TRBV6-3, the J gene TRBJ2-3; D remains unclear. Germline CDR1 MNHEY, CDR2 SVGEGT. V lost 6 bases and J 6 bases, leaving 7 bases between the germline ends. The CDR3 covers 11 residues.

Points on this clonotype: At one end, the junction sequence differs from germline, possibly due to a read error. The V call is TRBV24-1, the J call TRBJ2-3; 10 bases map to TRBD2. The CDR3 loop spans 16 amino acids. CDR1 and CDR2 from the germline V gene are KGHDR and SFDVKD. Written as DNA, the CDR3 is TGTGCCGCCAGTGATCGAGCGGGGGGGCACACAGATACGCAGTATTTT. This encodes CAASDRAGGHTDTQYF.

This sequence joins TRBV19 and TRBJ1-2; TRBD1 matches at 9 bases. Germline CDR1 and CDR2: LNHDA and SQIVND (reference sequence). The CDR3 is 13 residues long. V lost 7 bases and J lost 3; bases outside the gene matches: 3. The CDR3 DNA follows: TGTGCCAGTAATGGGGACAGGGACTATGGCTACACCTTC. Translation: CASNGDRDYGYTF.

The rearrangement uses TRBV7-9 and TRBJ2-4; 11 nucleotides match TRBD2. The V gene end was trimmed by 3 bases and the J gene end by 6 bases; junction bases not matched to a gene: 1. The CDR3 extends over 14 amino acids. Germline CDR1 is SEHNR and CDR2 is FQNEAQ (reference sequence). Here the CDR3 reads CASSFLAGGNIQYF. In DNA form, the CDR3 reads TGTGCCAGCAGCTTCCTAGCGGGGGGAAACATTCAGTACTTC.

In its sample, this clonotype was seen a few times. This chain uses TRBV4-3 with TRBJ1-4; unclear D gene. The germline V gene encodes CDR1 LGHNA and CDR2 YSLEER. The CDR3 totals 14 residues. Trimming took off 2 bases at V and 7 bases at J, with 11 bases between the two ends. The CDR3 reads CASSQPSFSEKLFF. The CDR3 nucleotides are TGCGCCAGCAGCCAACCCTCTTTCAGTGAAAAACTGTTTTTT.

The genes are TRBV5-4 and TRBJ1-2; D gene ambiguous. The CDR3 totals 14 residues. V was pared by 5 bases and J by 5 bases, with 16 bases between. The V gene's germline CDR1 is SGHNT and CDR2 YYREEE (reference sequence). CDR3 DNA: TGTGCCAGCAGGCCGACTTTCGGAGGGTATGGCTACACCTTC. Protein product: CASRPTFGGYGYTF.

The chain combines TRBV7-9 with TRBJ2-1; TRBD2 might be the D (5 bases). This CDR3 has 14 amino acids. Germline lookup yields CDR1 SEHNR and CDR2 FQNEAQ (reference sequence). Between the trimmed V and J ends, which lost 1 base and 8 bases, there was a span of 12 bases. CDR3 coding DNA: TGTGCCAGCAGCTTAGGGGCTAGCCACCATGAGCAGTTCTTC. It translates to CASSLGASHHEQFF.